Shown below are 24 T cell receptor beta chains from a single sample sequenced in a study of OX40 agonist ivuxolimab in advanced cancers. The protocol was immunoSEQ multiplex PCR, while the TCRdb copy is restricted to in-frame clones and leaves out a portion. Seen here are 34,000 or so clones, approximately 80% observed once, and the top ten hold 9.5% to 13%. The specimen was CD4+ or CD8+ T cells sorted from blood, collected in a trial of the OX40 agonist ivuxolimab. These receptors came from an adult with an advanced solid tumor such as melanoma, head and neck, liver or kidney cancer.

This chain connects TRBV6-6 to TRBJ2-1; D call uncertain. The ends were cut back, 3 bases at V and 4 bases at J, with 13 bases in the middle. The length of the CDR3 is 15 residues. In germline, CDR1 is MNHNY, CDR2 SVGAGI (reference sequence). The CDR3 reads CASSYMTSLYNEQFF. The CDR3 DNA reads TGTGCCAGCAGTTATATGACCTCATTATACAATGAGCAGTTCTTC.

The V and J genes are TRBV7-8 and TRBJ2-4, with D possibly called TRBD1 or TRBD2 (5 bases each). The germline V gene has CDR1 SGHVS and CDR2 FQNEAQ. Trimming took off 2 bases at V and 8 bases at J, with 16 bases between the two ends. The CDR3 consists of 15 residues. CDR3 nucleotide sequence: TGTGCCAGCAGCTTATCCGGGACGCTCGGGTACATTCAGTACTTC. Translation gives CASSLSGTLGYIQYF.

In this sample, this clone turned up a few times. CDR3 amino acids: CAWSFGSPLHF. The DNA of the CDR3 is TGTGCCTGGAGTTTTGGTTCACCCCTCCACTTT. The V call is TRBV30, the J call TRBJ1-6; D is undetermined. The CDR3 sequence is 11 residues long. Trimming shortened V by 2 bases and J by 9 bases, and 5 bases separated the two germline ends. Germline V gene data show CDR1 as GTSNPN and CDR2 as SVGIG (reference sequence).

This chain joins TRBV7-9 and TRBJ1-5; D perhaps matches TRBD1 (5 bases). The ends were cut back, 3 bases at V and 7 bases at J, with 10 bases in the middle. CDR3 length: 13 residues. Germline lookup yields CDR1 SEHNR and CDR2 FQNEAQ (reference sequence). CDR3 DNA sequence: TGTGCCAGCAGCTTGGGGGAGTGGCAGCCCCAGCATTTT. Protein: CASSLGEWQPQHF.

This clone has a handful of counts. The V and J genes are TRBV28 and TRBJ1-6, with D hard to call. This CDR3 contains 15 residues. Trimming took 6 bases from V and 0 from J, leaving 9 bases between them. Looked up from germline, CDR1 is MDHEN and CDR2 is SYDVKM. CDR3 bases: TGTGCCAGCAGCGTGCCGAGCTCCTATAATTCACCCCTCCACTTT. It encodes CASSVPSSYNSPLHF.

The chain is built from TRBV19 and TRBJ2-5, with a tentative D call TRBD1 (5 bases). Germline V gene sequence: CDR1 LNHDA, CDR2 SQIVND (reference sequence). Trimming took 3 bases from V and 0 from J, leaving 8 bases between them. There are 14 residues in the CDR3. CDR3 in amino acids: CASSMKGNQETQYF. CDR3 DNA: TGTGCCAGTAGTATGAAGGGGAACCAAGAGACCCAGTACTTC.

The chain carries TRBV11-2 and TRBJ2-3; weak D call: TRBD2 (5 bases). Trimming shortened V by 7 bases and J by 0 bases, and 17 bases separated the two germline ends. CDR1 is SGHAT, CDR2 FQNNGV, per germline. CDR3 length equals 16 residues. The CDR3 region has the DNA TGTGCCAGCACGGGGTCCAGATCCCCTAGCACAGATACGCAGTATTTT. This encodes CASTGSRSPSTDTQYF.

This chain links TRBV5-4 with TRBJ1-4; TRBD1 might be the D (5 bases). The CDR3 runs to 15 residues. Per the germline V gene, CDR1 is SGHNT and CDR2 is YYREEE (reference sequence). The ends were cut back, 1 base at V and 3 bases at J, with 10 bases in the middle. CDR3 protein: CASSLSQGPNEKLFF. In DNA form, the CDR3 reads TGTGCCAGCAGCTTGAGCCAGGGACCTAATGAAAAACTGTTTTTT.

The J gene is TRBJ2-5, the V gene TRBV9, with 8 bases that match TRBD2. The CDR3 runs to 15 residues. Germline lookup yields CDR1 SGDLS and CDR2 YYNGEE. Germline trimming cut 4 bases from V and 1 base from J; bases unmatched to any gene: 6. This CDR3 reads CASSTHGGGQETQYF. In DNA form, the CDR3 reads TGTGCCAGCAGCACTCACGGGGGGGGCCAAGAGACCCAGTACTTC.

The chain couples TRBV7-9 to TRBJ1-4; possibly TRBD1 for D (6 bases). From germline, CDR1 is SEHNR and CDR2 FQNEAQ (reference sequence). Trimming stripped 4 bases from V and 4 bases from J, with 13 bases between. This CDR3 has 15 amino acids. CDR3 coding DNA: TGTGCCAGCAGCTCCCTAGACAGGTTTAATGAAAAACTGTTTTTT. It translates to CASSSLDRFNEKLFF. The complete variable domain, with remaining parts taken from reference TRBV7-9 and TRBJ1-4, reads DTGVSQNPRHKITKRGQNVTFRCDPISEHNRLYWYRQTLGQGPEFLTYFQNEAQLEKSRLLSDRFSAERPKGSFSTLEIQRTEQGDSAMYLCASSSLDRFNEKLFFGSGTQLSVL.

The chain combines TRBV2 with TRBJ2-5, with TRBD2 matching 8 bases. Trimming at V came to 5 bases and at J to 2 bases, leaving 7 bases not matched to a gene. CDR3 length equals 15 residues. The germline V gene has CDR1 SNHLY and CDR2 FYNNEI. CDR3 nucleotide sequence: TGTGCCAGCAGTTTCCAGGGACTAGGACAAGAGACCCAGTACTTC. It encodes CASSFQGLGQETQYF.

The chain recombines TRBV19 with TRBJ1-1, with unresolved D. Germline CDR1 and CDR2: LNHDA and SQIVND (reference sequence). This CDR3 comprises 13 residues. V was shortened by 2 bases and J by 4 bases, with 8 bases between the two germline ends. The CDR3 DNA reads as TGTGCCAGTAGTATACGACCTGGCACTGAAGCTTTCTTT. This encodes CASSIRPGTEAFF.

This clone showed up just once. V usage is TRBV10-3 and J usage is TRBJ1-1; TRBD1 is a possible D gene (5 bases). With 5 bases removed from V and 6 bases from J, the gap between germline ends came to 10 bases. Germline V gene lookup returns CDR1 ENHRY and CDR2 SYGVKD. This CDR3 region has 12 residues. CDR3: CAISSGDSEAFF. The CDR3 DNA follows: TGTGCCATCAGTTCGGGGGACTCTGAAGCTTTCTTT.

The chain carries TRBV21-1 and TRBJ1-2; the table's D call, TRBD1, has no DNA check behind it. TRBV21-1 has pseudogene status. The CDR3 contains 21 residues. This chain's CDR3 is CASSKGSSTGESAKLPYGYTF. The CDR3 region has the DNA TGTGCCAGCAGCAAAGGTTCTTCCACAGGGGAGTCGGCGAAACTCCCGTATGGCTACACCTTC.

The chain recombines TRBV30 with TRBJ2-2; TRBD2 matches at 13 bases. The CDR3 length is 14 residues. Germline loops: CDR1 GTSNPN, CDR2 SVGIG (reference sequence). After removal of 7 bases from V and 7 bases from J, the junction contained 6 bases not matched to a gene. The CDR3 bases are TGTGCCTCCACACTAGCGGGGGGGAGCGGGGAGCTGTTTTTT. Translation: CASTLAGGSGELFF. Supplemented by reference TRBV30 and TRBJ2-2, the full variable domain reads SQTIHQWPATLVQPVGSPLSLECTVEGTSNPNLYWYRQAAGRGLQLLFYSVGIGQISSEVPQNLSASRPQDRQFILSSKKLLLSDSGFYLCASTLAGGSGELFFGEGSRLTVL.

This rearrangement joins TRBV7-9 to TRBJ1-2; 7 bases agree with TRBD1. With 5 bases clipped from V and 5 bases from J, the junction kept 5 bases outside the gene matches. The CDR3 loop spans 13 amino acids. Looked up from germline, CDR1 is SEHNR and CDR2 is FQNEAQ (reference sequence). The CDR3 DNA is TGTGCCAGCAGCCGGGACAGCCCTTATGGCTACACCTTC. It yields the protein CASSRDSPYGYTF.

V usage is TRBV11-2 and J usage is TRBJ1-1; D gene uncertain. V dropped 5 bases and J dropped 4 bases, with 11 bases sitting between them. CDR1 and CDR2 from the germline V gene are SGHAT and FQNNGV. This CDR3 contains 13 residues. CDR3 in amino acids: CASSPPGGTEAFF. CDR3 DNA: TGTGCCAGCAGCCCTCCGGGTGGCACTGAAGCTTTCTTT. Full variable domain (outside the CDR3, taken from reference TRBV11-2 and TRBJ1-1): EAGVAQSPRYKIIEKRQSVAFWCNPISGHATLYWYQQILGQGPKLLIQFQNNGVVDDSQLPKDRFSAERLKGVDSTLKIQPAKLEDSAVYLCASSPPGGTEAFFGQGTRLTVV.

The V and J genes are TRBV9 and TRBJ2-3; tentative D call: TRBD2 (5 bases). The germline V and J ends were trimmed by 0 bases and 1 base, with 12 bases remaining between them. CDR1 SGDLS and CDR2 YYNGEE come from the germline V gene. This CDR3 is 16 amino acids long. As DNA, the CDR3 is TGTGCCAGCAGCGTAGTTGAGGGATTGGGCACAGATACGCAGTATTTT. This encodes CASSVVEGLGTDTQYF.

V usage is TRBV18 and J usage is TRBJ1-5; TRBD1 might be the D (6 bases). This CDR3 is built from 15 residues. Germline CDR1 KGHSH, CDR2 LQKENI. Deletions cut 4 bases from V and 3 bases from J, with 13 bases between. CDR3 amino acids: CASSRKGGNNQPQHF. The CDR3 bases are TGTGCCAGCTCACGGAAAGGGGGTAACAATCAGCCCCAGCATTTT.

This rearrangement joins TRBV5-5 to TRBJ1-4; tentative D call: TRBD1 (5 bases). Germline CDR1 SGHKS, CDR2 YYEKEE (reference sequence). The CDR3 totals 15 residues. V was cut by 4 bases and J by 12 bases, with 22 bases left in between. CDR3 region: CASSISGTAAVQLFF. The CDR3 region has the DNA TGTGCCAGCAGCATTTCCGGGACGGCCGCCGTACAACTGTTTTTT.

This sequence joins TRBV29-1 and TRBJ1-1; 9 nucleotides match TRBD1. The germline V gene has CDR1 SQVTM and CDR2 ANQGSEA. The length of the CDR3 is 14 residues. With V trimmed by 6 bases and J by 7 bases, 12 bases remained unmatched. The CDR3 coding sequence is TGCAGCGTCCAAGATCCCGGGACAGGGTTTGAAGCTTTCTTT. Protein product: CSVQDPGTGFEAFF. The whole variable domain, remainder taken from reference TRBV29-1 and TRBJ1-1, is SAVISQKPSRDICQRGTSLTIQCQVDSQVTMMFWYRQQPGQSLTLIATANQGSEATYESGFVIDKFPISRPNLTFSTLTVSNMSPEDSSIYLCSVQDPGTGFEAFFGQGTRLTVV.

The chain is built from TRBV15 and TRBJ1-1; D uncertain. CDR3 length: 13 amino acids. The V gene's germline CDR1 is LNHNV and CDR2 YYDKDF (reference sequence). The V end lost 0 bases, the J end lost 11 bases, and 13 bases lay between the germline ends. The CDR3 is CATSRDIRTEAFF. The CDR3 DNA reads as TGTGCCACCAGCAGAGATATCCGGACGGAGGCTTTCTTT.

This clone has just a few counts. The chain links TRBV6-5 to TRBJ1-1; D might be TRBD1 (5 bases). V lost 5 bases and J lost 6, with 10 bases in between. The germline CDR1 and CDR2 sequences are MNHEY and SVGAGI. This CDR3 comprises 12 residues. This chain's CDR3 is CASSRQNSEAFF. The CDR3 DNA follows: TGTGCCAGCAGTCGACAGAATTCTGAAGCTTTCTTT.

V is TRBV6-5 and J is TRBJ1-2; D is undetermined. The germline V gene has CDR1 MNHEY and CDR2 SVGAGI. The CDR3 loop spans 16 amino acids. The V end was cut by 2 bases, the J end by 0 bases, with 13 bases between. For the CDR3, the DNA is TGTGCCAGCAGTTACGGTTTTGGTGCAACTAACTATGGCTACACCTTC. The encoded protein is CASSYGFGATNYGYTF.